This T cell receptor beta chain emerged from a study of T cells in localized non-small cell lung cancer (dated by TCRdb to the early 2020s). At the level of the whole study: T cell repertoires of about 240 early-stage NSCLC patients were analyzed, with tumors being compared against uninvolved tumor-adjacent lungs. The cohort was made up of 200 to 250 treatment-naive NSCLC patients whose localized lung tumors had been resected. NSCLC patients had a mean age of roughly 66 years, and around 130 were male and about a hundred female.

The investigation overall reported the following: Because the study design was exploratory, TCR variables were selected using unadjusted p-values without false-discovery rate correction. Because multi-region tumor sequencing was not done, intratumor heterogeneity could not be ruled out. A median of approximately 53 of the top 100 tumor clones turned up in the paired uninvolved adjacent lung, and 25 to 30 of those clones also ranked among the top 100 of that same adjacent lung. Uninvolved tumor-adjacent lung showed the highest T cell clonality, higher than tumor, which suggests more focused antigenic responses in the uninvolved tumor-adjacent lung. Longer overall survival was associated with higher blood T cell density, whereas shorter survival was associated with higher adjacent-lung clonality.

At diagnosis, tumor, uninvolved tumor-adjacent lung and peripheral blood were collected and then preserved as a mix of FFPE and fresh-frozen material. Blood samples were analyzed as peripheral blood mononuclear cells for TCR repertoire profiling. TCR beta CDR3 regions were sequenced from DNA using the immunoSEQ Assay. Regarding the original processing steps: T cell density was computed as TCR beta template counts normalized to usable DNA estimated by amplifying housekeeping genes. Richness was estimated with the preseqR package, extrapolating to 400,000 templates for PBMC samples and 120,000 templates for tissue samples. Clonality was defined by subtracting Pielou's evenness from one. Tissue-enriched TCRs were identified through differential abundance testing performed on productive amino-acid clonotypes, with a minimum total count of 5 and an alpha of 0.1. The Jaccard Index and the Morisita Overlap Index were used to measure how much the repertoires overlapped between compartments. TCR beta CDR3s were clustered by GLIPH together with public tetramer-defined viral CDR3s, and at least three viral sequences plus V-gene enrichment were required for viral motifs. Imported from immuneACCESS, the table was reduced by TCRdb to in-frame sequences with V and J called. These copies leave out some clones; in studies compared against another copy, an unresolved V gene accounts for under half, and the cause of the remainder is not known. The DNA was the basis for D and trimming; V, J and clone size are from that table. A total of around 33,000 clones appear in this sample, more than 65% of them only once. Roughly 17% of the sample goes to the ten largest clones.

On this clone itself: The antigen this receptor binds is unknown. Per-base quality was not reported, and no clone a single base away is much larger than it.

This sequence was found in a male donor aged 60 or over with stage III squamous cell lung carcinoma. The sequencing here drew on peripheral blood, taken before any cancer treatment.

The bases are TGCGCCAGCAGCTCCGCCGGAGGACACGTCAATGAAAAACTGTTTTTT. It translates as CASSSAGGHVNEKLFF. The rearrangement combines TRBV5-1 with TRBJ1-4; TRBD1 might be the D gene, on 5 matching bases. From cysteine to phenylalanine, the CDR3 is 16 amino acids long. The DNA shown is the 48-base CDR3, in frame from base 1. Sequences SGHRS (CDR1) and YFSETQ (CDR2) are obtained from the germline V gene. Trimming takes 3 bases from V and 5 bases from J, and the germline ends sit 17 bases apart.